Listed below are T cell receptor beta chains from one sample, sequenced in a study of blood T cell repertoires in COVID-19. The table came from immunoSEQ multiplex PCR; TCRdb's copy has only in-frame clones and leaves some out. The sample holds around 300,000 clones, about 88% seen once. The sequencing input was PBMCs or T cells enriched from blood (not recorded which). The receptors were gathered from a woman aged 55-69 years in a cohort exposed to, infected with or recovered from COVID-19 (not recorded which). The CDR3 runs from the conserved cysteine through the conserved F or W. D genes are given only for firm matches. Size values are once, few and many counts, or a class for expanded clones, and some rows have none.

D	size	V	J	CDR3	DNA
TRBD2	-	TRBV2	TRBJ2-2	CASRTGTSGTGELFF	TGTGCCAGCAGGACCGGGACTAGCGGCACCGGGGAGCTGTTTTTT
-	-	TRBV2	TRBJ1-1	CASSRDMNTEAFF	TGTGCCAGCTCTCGAGACATGAACACTGAAGCTTTCTTT
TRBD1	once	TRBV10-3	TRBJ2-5	CAISGTAQETQYF	TGTGCCATCAGCGGGACAGCACAAGAGACCCAGTACTTC
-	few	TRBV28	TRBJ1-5	CASTLEKSQPQHF	TGTGCCAGCACCCTCGAAAAGAGTCAGCCCCAGCATTTT
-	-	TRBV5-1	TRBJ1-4	CASSWAGGKLFF	TGCGCCAGCAGCTGGGCGGGGGGAAAACTGTTTTTT
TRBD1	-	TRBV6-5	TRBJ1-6	CASRLQGEYNSPLHF	TGTGCCAGCAGGCTACAGGGGGAATATAATTCACCCCTCCACTTT
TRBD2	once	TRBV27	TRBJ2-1	CASRGLGYNNEQFF	TGTGCCAGCAGGGGACTAGGCTACAACAATGAGCAGTTCTTC
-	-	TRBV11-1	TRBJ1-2	CASTRVTGNYGYTF	TGTGCCAGCACCCGAGTAACAGGGAACTATGGCTACACCTTC
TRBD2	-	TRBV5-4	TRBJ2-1	CASSLATSVQFF	TGTGCCAGCAGCTTGGCGACTAGCGTGCAGTTCTTC
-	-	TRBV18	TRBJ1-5	CASSPPGRGNQPQHF	TGTGCCAGCTCACCACCGGGGAGGGGGAATCAGCCCCAGCATTTT
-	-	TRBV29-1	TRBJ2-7	CSVRQFSSYEQYF	TGCAGCGTCCGACAGTTTAGCTCCTACGAGCAGTACTTC
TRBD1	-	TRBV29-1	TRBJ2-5	CSALTGAPGTQYF	TGCAGCGCATTAACAGGGGCTCCTGGGACCCAGTACTTC
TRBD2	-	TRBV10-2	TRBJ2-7	CASHGWLAGGLGYEQYF	TGCGCCAGCCACGGGTGGCTAGCGGGAGGATTGGGCTACGAGCAGTACTTC
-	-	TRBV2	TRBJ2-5	CASSEARLYQETQYF	TGTGCCAGCAGTGAAGCGCGGCTGTACCAAGAGACCCAGTACTTC
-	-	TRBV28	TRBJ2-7	CASSPPWYRTFYEQYF	TGTGCCAGCAGTCCTCCCTGGTACAGGACCTTTTACGAGCAGTACTTC
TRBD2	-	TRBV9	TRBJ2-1	CASSVGLAGVVYNEQFF	TGTGCCAGCAGCGTAGGTTTAGCGGGAGTCGTTTACAATGAGCAGTTCTTC
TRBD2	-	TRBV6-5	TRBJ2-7	CASGRVTSGEQYF	TGTGCCAGCGGGCGGGTGACTAGCGGCGAGCAGTACTTC
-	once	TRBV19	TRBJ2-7	CASSINWGAEQYF	TGTGCCAGTAGTATAAATTGGGGAGCCGAGCAGTACTTC
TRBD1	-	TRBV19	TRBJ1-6	CASSISGTANSPLHF	TGTGCCAGTAGTATTTCCGGGACAGCCAATTCACCCCTCCACTTT
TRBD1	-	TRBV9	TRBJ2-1	CASSTSGGPSSYNEQFF	TGTGCCAGCAGCACCTCAGGGGGCCCAAGCTCCTACAATGAGCAGTTCTTC
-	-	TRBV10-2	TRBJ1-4	CASSERGGEKLFF	TGCGCCAGCAGTGAGCGGGGTGGTGAAAAACTGTTTTTT
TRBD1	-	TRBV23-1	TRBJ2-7	CASSPGGPIEQYF	TGCGCCAGCAGCCCAGGGGGTCCTATCGAGCAGTACTTC
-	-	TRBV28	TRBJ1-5	CASSQITRYQPQHF	TGTGCCAGCAGTCAAATCACGAGGTATCAGCCCCAGCATTTT
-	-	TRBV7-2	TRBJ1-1	CASSLGRYTEAFF	TGTGCCAGCAGCTTAGGTCGGTACACTGAAGCTTTCTTT
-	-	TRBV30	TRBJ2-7	CAWVAQAYEQYF	TGTGCCTGGGTGGCTCAGGCCTACGAGCAGTACTTC
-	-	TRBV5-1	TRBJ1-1	CASSFSGGLNTEAFF	TGCGCCAGCAGCTTCTCCGGGGGATTGAACACTGAAGCTTTCTTT
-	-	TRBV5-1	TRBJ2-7	CASSSRGPSYEQYF	TGCGCCAGCAGCTCCAGGGGCCCCTCCTACGAGCAGTACTTC
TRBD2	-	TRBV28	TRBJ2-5	CASSPWTSGAQETQYF	TGTGCCAGCAGTCCATGGACTAGCGGGGCCCAAGAGACCCAGTACTTC
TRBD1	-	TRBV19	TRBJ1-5	CASRGTTGGNQPQHF	TGTGCCAGTAGAGGTACGACAGGGGGCAATCAGCCCCAGCATTTT
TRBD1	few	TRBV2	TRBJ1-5	CASLAGTGNQPQHF	TGTGCCAGTCTGGCCGGGACAGGGAATCAGCCCCAGCATTTT
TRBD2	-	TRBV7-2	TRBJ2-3	CASSLGLAGGPYTDTQYF	TGTGCCAGCAGCTTGGGACTAGCGGGAGGGCCTTACACAGATACGCAGTATTTT
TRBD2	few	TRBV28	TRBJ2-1	CASSSPGTSGREQFF	TGTGCCAGCAGTTCGCCGGGGACTAGCGGGAGAGAGCAGTTCTTC
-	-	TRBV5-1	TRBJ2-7	CASRRGKTSSSYEQYF	TGCGCCAGTAGAAGAGGGAAGACCTCCAGCTCCTACGAGCAGTACTTC
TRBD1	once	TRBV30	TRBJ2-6	CAWSAYGTGLSGANVLTF	TGTGCCTGGAGTGCCTACGGGACAGGGCTCTCTGGGGCCAACGTCCTGACTTTC
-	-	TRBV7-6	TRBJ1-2	CASSLEQQGSGYTF	TGTGCCAGCAGCTTAGAACAACAGGGTTCGGGCTACACCTTC
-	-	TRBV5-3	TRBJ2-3	CARSLPRTDLFSTDTQYF	TGTGCCAGAAGCCTCCCGCGTACGGACTTGTTTAGTACAGATACGCAGTATTTT
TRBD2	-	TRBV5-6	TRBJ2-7	CASSDLAGRPYEQYF	TGTGCCAGCAGCGATCTAGCGGGAAGGCCCTACGAGCAGTACTTC
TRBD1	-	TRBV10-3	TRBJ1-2	CAISLDREEGYTF	TGTGCCATCAGTCTCGACAGGGAAGAAGGCTACACCTTC
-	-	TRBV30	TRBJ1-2	CAWSPSGGSSGYTF	TGTGCCTGGAGTCCCTCGGGGGGGTCTTCTGGCTACACCTTC
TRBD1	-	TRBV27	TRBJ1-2	CASSLRQGNFYGYTF	TGTGCCAGCAGTCTTAGACAGGGAAATTTTTATGGCTACACCTTC
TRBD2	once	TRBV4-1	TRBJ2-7	CASSPGLGAYEQYF	TGCGCCAGCAGCCCCGGACTAGGCGCCTACGAGCAGTACTTC
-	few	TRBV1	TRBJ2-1	CTSSQDFEREGLYEQFF	TGCACCAGCAGCCAAGATTTTGAGAGGGAGGGGCTCTATGAGCAGTTCTTC
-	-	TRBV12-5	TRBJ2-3	CASGLRVTGSDTQYF	TGTGCTAGTGGTTTGAGGGTAACAGGCTCAGATACGCAGTATTTT
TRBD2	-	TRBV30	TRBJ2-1	CAWSGLAGSYNEQFF	TGTGCCTGGAGCGGTTTAGCGGGATCCTACAATGAGCAGTTCTTC